The 20 T cell receptor beta chains presented below share a single source sample, sequenced in a study of cytomegalovirus exposure and HLA in healthy donors. It was with 60 Vbeta and 13 Jbeta primers that the PCR ran. The method was immunoSEQ multiplex PCR; TCRdb's version includes in-frame clones alone and lacks a portion of them. The sample has around 200,000 clones; around 83% are singletons. The source material was PBMCs. The source is a man aged 50 or older in good health and CMV-seronegative.

J is TRBJ2-2 and V is TRBV6-6; D may be TRBD1 (6 bases). CDR3 size: 14 residues. Germline CDR1 reads MNHNY; CDR2 reads SVGAGI (reference sequence). Trimming shortened V by 10 bases and J by 1 base, and 13 bases separated the two germline ends. The CDR3 sequence: CATSDSGNTGELFF. CDR3 sequence (DNA): TGTGCCACCTCGGACAGTGGGAACACCGGGGAGCTGTTTTTT.

This clone showed up just a few times. The gene calls are TRBV4-3 and TRBJ2-5; 10 nucleotides align to TRBD2. The J segment lost 4 bases and the V segment lost 1 base, leaving 6 bases of the junction unmatched. The length of the CDR3 is 16 residues. The germline gives CDR1 LGHNA, CDR2 YSLEER. The DNA of the CDR3 is TGCGCCAGCAGCCAAGTAGCGGGGGGAGGTGGAGAGACCCAGTACTTC. Translation gives CASSQVAGGGGETQYF.

The chain uses TRBV7-9 and TRBJ1-1, with D unclear. The CDR3 length is 13 residues. Trimming cost V 5 bases and J 11 bases, with 18 bases left between them. Germline V gene data show CDR1 as SEHNR and CDR2 as FQNEAQ (reference sequence). CDR3 loop: CASSGDLRSGAFF. The CDR3 region has the DNA TGTGCCAGCAGCGGAGACCTTCGGTCCGGGGCTTTCTTT.

The chain employs TRBV18 and TRBJ1-4; 9 bases fit TRBD1. The trim removed 3 bases at V and 7 bases at J, leaving 6 bases unmatched. CDR3 length equals 15 residues. In germline, CDR1 is KGHSH, CDR2 LQKENI. The CDR3 DNA sequence: TGTGCCAGCTCACCTTCGACAGGGGGTATTGAAAAACTGTTTTTT. The encoded protein is CASSPSTGGIEKLFF.

This chain connects TRBV7-2 to TRBJ2-2; D may be TRBD2 (7 bases). Germline V gives CDR1 SGHTA, CDR2 FQGNSA. V gave up 3 bases and J gave up 7 bases, with 12 bases separating them. CDR3 length: 14 amino acids. CDR3 nucleotide sequence: TGTGCCAGCAGCTTGGGGGGGCAGGTCGGGGAGCTGTTTTTT. Translation gives CASSLGGQVGELFF.

As for this clone: The identical CDR3 is also encoded by other nucleotide sequences in the sample. The V call is TRBV12-5, the J call TRBJ2-3, with D possibly being TRBD1 (6 bases). V was trimmed by 6 bases and J by 2 bases, leaving 9 bases between them. CDR3 length equals 13 residues. From germline, CDR1 is LGHNT and CDR2 FRNRAP. CDR3 coding DNA: TGTGCTAGTGGACGACAGGACACAGATACGCAGTATTTT. Residues: CASGRQDTDTQYF.

The V gene is TRBV4-1, the J gene TRBJ1-2; possible D gene TRBD1, 5 bases. Germline CDR1 reads MGHRA; CDR2 reads YSYEKL. CDR3 size: 13 residues. Between the trimmed V and J ends, which lost 0 bases and 4 bases, there was a span of 6 bases. This chain's CDR3 is CASSQDGAYGYTF. The CDR3 DNA reads TGCGCCAGCAGCCAAGATGGGGCCTATGGCTACACCTTC.

This clone was seen a few times. The CDR3 here is CATKVGTLEAFF. The CDR3 region has the DNA TGTGCCACCAAGGTGGGCACCCTTGAAGCTTTCTTT. The rearrangement uses TRBV19 and TRBJ1-1; D is undetermined. The V gene's germline CDR1 is LNHDA and CDR2 SQIVND (reference sequence). Trimming removed 10 bases at V and 7 bases at J, with 16 bases between. This CDR3 region has 12 residues.

This clone came up a few times. This rearrangement joins TRBV5-1 to TRBJ2-2; possible D gene TRBD2, 6 bases. Germline CDR1 SGHRS, CDR2 YFSETQ. The CDR3 contains 14 residues. Between the trimmed V and J ends, which lost 6 bases and 6 bases, there was a span of 15 bases. The CDR3 DNA is TGCGCCAGCATGGGAGGCCCGGGGGCCGGGGAGCTGTTTTTT. This gives the protein CASMGGPGAGELFF.

The chain uses TRBV5-1 and TRBJ1-1; 11 bases fit TRBD1. The CDR3 is 17 residues long. Germline V gene data show CDR1 as SGHRS and CDR2 as YFSETQ. The V segment lost 2 bases and the J segment 5 bases; nucleotides outside the gene matches: 11. The CDR3 DNA sequence: TGCGCCAGCAGCTTAGGACAGGGGGCAAATCAAAAAACTGAAGCTTTCTTT. As protein: CASSLGQGANQKTEAFF.

The rearrangement joins TRBV28 to TRBJ1-2; 7 bases map to TRBD1. With V trimmed by 2 bases and J by 3 bases, 3 bases remained unmatched. CDR1 and CDR2 (germline): MDHEN, SYDVKM. The CDR3 has 14 residues. The CDR3 DNA reads TGTGCCAGCAGTTTAGGGGACAGATACTATGGCTACACCTTC. Its translation: CASSLGDRYYGYTF.

This clone was seen a single time. The chain combines TRBV6-5 with TRBJ2-5, with a tentative D call TRBD1 (5 bases). TRBJ2-7 explains the end of the DNA better; the J call may be wrong. This CDR3 comprises 14 residues. Looked up from germline, CDR1 is MNHEY and CDR2 is SVGAGI. CDR3 protein: CASSPQGRSYEQYF. CDR3 DNA sequence: TGTGCCAGCAGTCCCCAGGGAAGAAGCTACGAGCAGTACTTC.

The chain joins TRBV28 to TRBJ1-4; a possible D gene is TRBD1 (6 bases). The CDR3 has 14 residues. V was trimmed by 5 bases and J by 14 bases, leaving 21 bases between them. Germline V CDR1 and CDR2: MDHEN, SYDVKM. DNA of the CDR3: TGTGCCAGCAGTCCATCAGAGCCGGGACAACGTCTGTTTTTT. Its protein product is CASSPSEPGQRLFF.

This clone was recorded only once. The V and J genes are TRBV27 and TRBJ2-7; 7 bases match TRBD1. The CDR3 totals 16 residues. Looked up from germline, CDR1 is MNHEY and CDR2 is SMNVEV (reference sequence). J gave up 2 bases and V 5 bases, and 12 bases lay outside the gene matches. CDR3 sequence: CASSQTGTALTYEQYF. The DNA for the CDR3 is TGTGCCAGCAGTCAGACCGGGACAGCGCTAACCTACGAGCAGTACTTC.

About this clone: The junction does not match germline at one end; this may be a read error. The J gene is TRBJ2-7, the V gene TRBV7-2, with 10 bases identical to TRBD2. This CDR3 region has 15 residues. CDR1 is SGHTA, CDR2 FQGNSA, per germline. The CDR3 reads CASSLAGASSYEQYF. The CDR3, as DNA: TGTGCCAGCAGCCTAGCGGGAGCGAGCTCCTACGAGCAGTACTTC.

The J gene is TRBJ1-5, the V gene TRBV19; maybe TRBD1 (6 bases). CDR3 length: 14 amino acids. V shed 8 bases and J shed 0 bases, with 11 bases lying between them. Germline V gives CDR1 LNHDA, CDR2 SQIVND (reference sequence). The CDR3 sequence: CASGTSHSNQPQHF. The CDR3 DNA reads as TGTGCCAGTGGGACAAGTCATAGCAATCAGCCCCAGCATTTT. Drawing the rest from reference TRBV19 and TRBJ1-5, the complete variable domain is DGGITQSPKYLFRKEGQNVTLSCEQNLNHDAMYWYRQDPGQGLRLIYYSQIVNDFQKGDIAEGYSVSREKKESFPLTVTSAQKNPTAFYLCASGTSHSNQPQHFGDGTRLSIL.

V and J are TRBV19 and TRBJ2-5; 7 bases map to TRBD2. CDR3 size: 16 residues. The V gene's germline CDR1 is LNHDA and CDR2 SQIVND (reference sequence). With V trimmed by 3 bases and J by 5 bases, 12 bases remained unmatched. Here the CDR3 DNA reads TGTGCCAGTAGTATTCAGAGATCGCGGGAGAGGGAGACCCAGTACTTC. Translation: CASSIQRSRERETQYF.

This clone was found a few times. Other DNA variants within this sample encode the same CDR3. V is TRBV5-1 and J is TRBJ2-6; D may be TRBD1 (5 bases). CDR1 and CDR2 from the germline V gene are SGHRS and YFSETQ. This CDR3 is built from 16 residues. Trimming cost V 2 bases and J 0 bases, with 9 bases left between them. This CDR3 is CASSLTGTSGANVLTF. DNA for the CDR3: TGCGCCAGCAGCTTAACAGGAACCTCTGGGGCCAACGTCCTGACTTTC.

This clone was observed a few times. V gene TRBV12-5 combines with J gene TRBJ1-3; possibly TRBD1 for D (5 bases). The CDR3 runs to 17 residues. The V gene's germline CDR1 is LGHNT and CDR2 FRNRAP. Deletions cut 0 bases from V and 4 bases from J, with 16 bases between. This CDR3 reads CASGLVGAYNEGNTIYF. The CDR3 nucleotides are TGTGCTAGTGGTTTGGTAGGGGCCTACAACGAGGGAAACACCATATATTTT.

The chain combines TRBV7-3 with TRBJ1-3; 9 nucleotides line up with TRBD1. The CDR3 is 14 residues long. Trimming cost V 5 bases and J 4 bases; bases outside gene matches: 3. Germline-derived CDR1 and CDR2 are SGHTA and FQGTGA. CDR3 in amino acids: CASSPGTGGNTIYF. CDR3 sequence (DNA): TGTGCCAGCAGCCCCGGGACAGGGGGAAACACCATATATTTT.